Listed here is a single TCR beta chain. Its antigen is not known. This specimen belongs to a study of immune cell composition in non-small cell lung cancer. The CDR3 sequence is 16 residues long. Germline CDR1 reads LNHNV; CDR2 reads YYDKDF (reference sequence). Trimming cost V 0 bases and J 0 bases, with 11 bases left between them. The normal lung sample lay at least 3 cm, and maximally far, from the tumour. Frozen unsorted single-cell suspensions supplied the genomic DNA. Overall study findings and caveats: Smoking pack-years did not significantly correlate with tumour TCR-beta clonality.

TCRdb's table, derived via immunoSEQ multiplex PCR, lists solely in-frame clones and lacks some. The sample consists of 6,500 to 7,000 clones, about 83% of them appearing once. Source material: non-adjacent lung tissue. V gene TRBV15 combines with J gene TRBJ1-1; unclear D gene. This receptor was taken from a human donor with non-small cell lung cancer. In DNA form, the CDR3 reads TGTGCCACCAGCAGAGATCGGGCAGGCATGAACACTGAAGCTTTCTTT. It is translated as CATSRDRAGMNTEAFF. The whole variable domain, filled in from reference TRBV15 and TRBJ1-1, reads DAMVIQNPRYQVTQFGKPVTLSCSQTLNHNVMYWYQQKSSQAPKLLFHYYDKDFNNEADTPDNFQSRRPNTSFCFLDIRSPGLGDTAMYLCATSRDRAGMNTEAFFGQGTRLTVV.